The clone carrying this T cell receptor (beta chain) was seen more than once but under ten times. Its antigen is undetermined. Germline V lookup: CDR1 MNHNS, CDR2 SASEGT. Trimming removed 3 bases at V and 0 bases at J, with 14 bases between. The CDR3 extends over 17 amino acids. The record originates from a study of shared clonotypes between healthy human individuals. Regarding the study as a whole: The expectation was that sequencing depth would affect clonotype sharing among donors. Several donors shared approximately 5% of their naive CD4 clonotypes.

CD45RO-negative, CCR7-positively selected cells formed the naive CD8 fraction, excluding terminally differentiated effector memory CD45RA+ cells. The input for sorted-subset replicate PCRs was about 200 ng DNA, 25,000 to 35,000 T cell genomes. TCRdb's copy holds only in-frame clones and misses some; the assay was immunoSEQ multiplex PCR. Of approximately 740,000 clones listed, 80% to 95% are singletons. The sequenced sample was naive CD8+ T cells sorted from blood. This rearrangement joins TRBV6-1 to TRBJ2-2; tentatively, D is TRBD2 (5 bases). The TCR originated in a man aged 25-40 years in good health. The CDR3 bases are TGTGCCAGCAGTGACAGCGGACGGTCCGCGAACACCGGGGAGCTGTTTTTT. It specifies CASSDSGRSANTGELFF.